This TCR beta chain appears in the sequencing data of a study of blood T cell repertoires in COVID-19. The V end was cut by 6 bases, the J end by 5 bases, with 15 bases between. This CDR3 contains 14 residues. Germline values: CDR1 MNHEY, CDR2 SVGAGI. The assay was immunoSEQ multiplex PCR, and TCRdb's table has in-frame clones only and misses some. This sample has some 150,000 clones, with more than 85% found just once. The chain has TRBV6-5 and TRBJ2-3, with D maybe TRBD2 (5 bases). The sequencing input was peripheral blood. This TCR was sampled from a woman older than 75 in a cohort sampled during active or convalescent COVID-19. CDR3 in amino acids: CASRTMDVLDTQYF. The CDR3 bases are TGTGCCAGCAGGACTATGGACGTCCTAGATACGCAGTATTTT.